This T cell receptor (beta chain) is drawn from a study of STAT5B mutations in CD4+ large granular lymphocyte leukemia. Study overall: Among healthy controls, a particular HLA allele went with more CDR3 'QG' motifs.

The data were produced by immunoSEQ multiplex PCR, yet TCRdb's version contains in-frame clones alone and is incomplete. The sample gives more than 30,000 clones, 70% to 90% of which show up once; roughly 0.38% is in the top ten. This TCR was sampled from a human donor in good health. Source material: CD4+ T cells from blood buffy coats.

The CDR3 DNA is TGCAGCGGGGAGGTAAACGGAAACACCATATATTTT. Amino acids: CSGEVNGNTIYF. This rearrangement joins TRBV29-1 to TRBJ1-3, with no clear D. The CDR3 contains 12 residues. V was cut by 7 bases and J by 4 bases, with 11 bases left in between. The germline V gene encodes CDR1 SQVTM and CDR2 ANQGSEA. The variable domain in full, completed from reference TRBV29-1 and TRBJ1-3, reads SAVISQKPSRDICQRGTSLTIQCQVDSQVTMMFWYRQQPGQSLTLIATANQGSEATYESGFVIDKFPISRPNLTFSTLTVSNMSPEDSSIYLCSGEVNGNTIYFGEGSWLTVV.